These 14 T cell receptor beta chains originate from one sample sequenced in a study of shared clonotypes between healthy human individuals. The assay was immunoSEQ multiplex PCR, and TCRdb's table has in-frame clones only and misses some. In the table there are over a million clones, 98% of which are singletons. The sample comprised naive CD4+ T cells sorted from blood. Subset in this sample: CD45RA+ positively selected. These TCRs come from a man aged 30 to 39 in good health.

The chain combines TRBV2 with TRBJ2-7; 12 bases line up with TRBD2. With V trimmed by 6 bases and J by 5 bases, 8 bases remained unmatched. Germline CDR1 reads SNHLY; CDR2 reads FYNNEI. CDR3 length: 15 amino acids. The CDR3 nucleotides are TGTGCCAGCAGCCCGGGACTAGCGGGTCCCCACGAGCAGTACTTC. It is translated as CASSPGLAGPHEQYF.

The chain is built from TRBV7-2 and TRBJ2-3; D is possibly TRBD1 or TRBD2 (5 bases each). Trimming pared 5 bases from V and 1 base from J, leaving 10 bases between. CDR1 and CDR2 (germline): SGHTA, FQGNSA. The CDR3 is made up of 14 amino acids. The CDR3: CASSMGPGTDTQYF. Written as DNA, the CDR3 is TGTGCCAGCAGCATGGGACCCGGCACAGATACGCAGTATTTT.

This sequence joins TRBV15 and TRBJ1-5, with a tentative D call TRBD1 (5 bases). Germline-derived CDR1 and CDR2 are LNHNV and YYDKDF (reference sequence). The CDR3 loop spans 13 amino acids. V dropped 1 base and J dropped 11 bases, with 12 bases sitting between them. DNA for the CDR3: TGTGCCACCAGCAGAGGAGGGACTTCGGCCCAGCATTTT. Translating gives CATSRGGTSAQHF. The complete variable domain, with remaining parts taken from reference TRBV15 and TRBJ1-5, reads DAMVIQNPRYQVTQFGKPVTLSCSQTLNHNVMYWYQQKSSQAPKLLFHYYDKDFNNEADTPDNFQSRRPNTSFCFLDIRSPGLGDTAMYLCATSRGGTSAQHFGDGTRLSIL.

This clone has a single count. V and J are TRBV29-1 and TRBJ2-7, with 8 bases aligning to TRBD1. J gave up 4 bases and V 5 bases, and 19 bases lay outside the gene matches. The CDR3 runs to 17 residues. Germline V CDR1 and CDR2: SQVTM, ANQGSEA. CDR3 nucleotide sequence: TGCAGCGTTTCAGATCCTAGGAGGACAGGGAGAGGATACGAGCAGTACTTC. It translates to CSVSDPRRTGRGYEQYF.

The chain is built from TRBV5-1 and TRBJ1-5, with D unresolved. Germline loops: CDR1 SGHRS, CDR2 YFSETQ. Trimming left V 5 bases short and J 6 bases short, with 12 bases between. The CDR3 sequence is 13 residues long. Here the CDR3 DNA reads TGCGCCAGCAGTTGGAGTGGTAGTCAGCCCCAGCATTTT. As protein: CASSWSGSQPQHF.

The V gene is TRBV28, the J gene TRBJ1-5; tentatively, D is TRBD1 (6 bases). Germline assignment: CDR1 MDHEN and CDR2 SYDVKM. Trimming removed 7 bases from V and 10 bases from J, with 17 bases in between. This CDR3 is 13 amino acids long. CDR3 protein: CASIGGQPRPQHF. CDR3 nucleotide sequence: TGTGCCAGCATTGGCGGACAGCCGCGTCCCCAGCATTTT.

This clone was detected only once. V gene TRBV28 combines with J gene TRBJ2-5; D unresolved. CDR1 MDHEN and CDR2 SYDVKM come from the germline V gene. The V gene lost 5 bases and the J gene lost 5 bases, with 12 bases spanning the gap. This CDR3 has 13 amino acids. The CDR3 DNA reads TGTGCCAGCAGTACTCATTCTGGGGAGACCCAGTACTTC. Amino acid sequence: CASSTHSGETQYF. Looking up the rest from reference TRBV28 and TRBJ2-5 gives the full variable domain: DVKVTQSSRYLVKRTGEKVFLECVQDMDHENMFWYRQDPGLGLRLIYFSYDVKMKEKGDIPEGYSVSREKKERFSLILESASTNQTSMYLCASSTHSGETQYFGPGTRLLVL.

This clone has just one count. The chain joins TRBV28 to TRBJ2-3; D remains ambiguous. Germline V CDR1 and CDR2: MDHEN, SYDVKM. Trimming removed 10 bases at V and 2 bases at J, with 7 bases between. The CDR3 is 11 amino acids. DNA for the CDR3: TGTGCCACCTTGTTCACAGATACGCAGTATTTT. It encodes CATLFTDTQYF.

The DNA of the CDR3 is TGTGCCAGCAGCTTTAAACGAGGGACTAGCGGGAGTTTGACAGATACGCAGTATTTT. As protein: CASSFKRGTSGSLTDTQYF. J is TRBJ2-3 and V is TRBV7-9; 14 bases agree with TRBD2. CDR1 is SEHNR, CDR2 FQNEAQ, per germline (reference sequence). CDR3 length: 19 residues. Losses at the gene ends were 3 bases for V and 3 bases for J; bases not matched to a gene: 11.

Points on this clone: At the DNA level, this CDR3 is encoded by other sequences in the same sample as well. The chain has TRBV9 and TRBJ2-3; 8 bases map to TRBD1. Germline CDR1 is SGDLS and CDR2 is YYNGEE. V lost 2 bases and J lost 2; bases outside the gene matches: 1. The CDR3 is 14 residues long. The CDR3, as DNA: TGTGCCAGCAGCGTTCAGGGGGCCACAGATACGCAGTATTTT. Its protein is CASSVQGATDTQYF.

This chain links TRBV7-6 with TRBJ1-1, with D possibly being TRBD1 (6 bases). V dropped 2 bases and J dropped 3 bases, with 19 bases sitting between them. Looked up from germline, CDR1 is SGHVS and CDR2 is FNYEAQ. This CDR3 spans 17 amino acids. This chain's CDR3 is CASSLYGGHGADTEAFF. DNA of the CDR3: TGTGCCAGCAGCTTATATGGGGGGCATGGGGCCGACACTGAAGCTTTCTTT.

This clone showed up just once. The rearrangement joins TRBV7-2 to TRBJ2-1; TRBD1 matches 9 bases. The CDR3 has 15 amino acids. V dropped 1 base and J dropped 4; count of bases not matched to a gene: 2. The V gene's germline CDR1 is SGHTA and CDR2 FQGNSA. CDR3 amino acids: CASSLGDREYNEQFF. The CDR3, as DNA: TGTGCCAGCAGCTTAGGGGACAGGGAATACAATGAGCAGTTCTTC.

The chain joins TRBV7-9 to TRBJ2-1, with 7 bases that match TRBD2. CDR1 is SEHNR, CDR2 FQNEAQ, per germline (reference sequence). V gave up 2 bases and J gave up 2 bases; unmatched junction bases: 3. This CDR3 has 15 amino acids. The CDR3 spells CASSLISGTYNEQFF. The CDR3 coding sequence is TGTGCCAGCAGCTTAATCAGCGGGACCTACAATGAGCAGTTCTTC.

The chain's CDR3 is CASSDPRGQETQYF. The CDR3, as DNA: TGTGCCAGCAGCGACCCCAGGGGGCAAGAGACCCAGTACTTC. The rearrangement uses TRBV9 and TRBJ2-5; 7 bases are a match to TRBD1. From germline, CDR1 is SGDLS and CDR2 YYNGEE. V trimming: 3 bases; J trimming: 2 bases; junction bases outside the gene matches: 4. This CDR3 is built from 14 residues. The whole variable domain, remainder taken from reference TRBV9 and TRBJ2-5, is DSGVTQTPKHLITATGQRVTLRCSPRSGDLSVYWYQQSLDQGLQFLIQYYNGEERAKGNILERFSAQQFPDLHSELNLSSLELGDSALYFCASSDPRGQETQYFGPGTRLLVL.